This T cell receptor beta chain was profiled in a study of T cell responses to AZD1222 COVID-19 vaccine. Study findings and constraints: CD4 TCRs covered the whole spike, strongest at regions 160-218 and 743-854.

Remarks on this clone: Its antigen is still unknown.

Using immunoSEQ multiplex PCR, the repertoire was profiled, and TCRdb retains in-frame clones only, with some absent. The sample lists tens of thousands of clones, approximately 90% occurring once. Sequenced here: peripheral blood, sampled on day 0 of MenACWY control vaccination. This TCR was recovered from an adult in good health.

This chain's CDR3 is CASSQDRPAGVSWSYEQYF. The DNA of the CDR3 is TGCGCCAGCAGCCAAGATCGTCCAGCGGGAGTGAGTTGGTCCTACGAGCAGTACTTC. V and J are TRBV4-1 and TRBJ2-7, with 8 positions matching TRBD2. The CDR3 is 19 residues long. Germline CDR1 reads MGHRA; CDR2 reads YSYEKL. V dropped 0 bases and J dropped 1; count of bases not matched to a gene: 14.